A single sample is the source of the 8 T cell receptor beta chains below, sequenced in a study of cytomegalovirus exposure and HLA in healthy donors. It was with 60 Vbeta and 13 Jbeta primers that the PCR ran. Repertoires were generated with immunoSEQ multiplex PCR, while TCRdb's copy carries only in-frame clones and drops some. Among 150,000 or so clones, 82% were seen once, and the ten largest hold around 1.5%. Sequenced sample: PBMCs. All receptors come from a male donor in good health and CMV-seronegative.

CDR3 region: CASSGGLSWYTF. CDR3 nucleotides: TGTGCCAGCAGTGGTGGCCTTTCCTGGTACACCTTC. The chain joins TRBV28 to TRBJ1-2; D is uncertain. CDR3 length: 12 residues. Trimming left V 5 bases short and J 11 bases short, with 15 bases between. From germline, CDR1 is MDHEN and CDR2 SYDVKM.

V gene TRBV9 combines with J gene TRBJ2-3, with D maybe TRBD2 (5 bases). The germline CDR1 and CDR2 sequences are SGDLS and YYNGEE. The CDR3 loop spans 12 amino acids. The V end lost 3 bases, the J end lost 10 bases, and 12 bases lay between the germline ends. DNA of the CDR3: TGTGCCAGCAGCGCCCCACCCGGGGCGCAGTATTTT. It encodes CASSAPPGAQYF.

This sequence joins TRBV27 and TRBJ2-7; D may be TRBD1 (6 bases). Looked up from germline, CDR1 is MNHEY and CDR2 is SMNVEV (reference sequence). Trimming removed 10 bases from V and 2 bases from J, with 24 bases in between. The CDR3 spans 16 residues. The CDR3 protein is CATGLTRDTFPYEQYF. The CDR3 coding sequence is TGTGCCACCGGACTCACCCGGGACACGTTCCCCTACGAGCAGTACTTC.

The CDR3 sequence: CASRPGAQYF. As DNA, the CDR3 is TGCGCCAGCAGACCGGGAGCGCAGTATTTT. The chain employs TRBV23-1 and TRBJ2-3; D perhaps matches TRBD2 (6 bases). TRBV23-1 is an ORF for which the function is uncertain. Trimming shortened V by 6 bases and J by 10 bases, and 8 bases separated the two germline ends. The CDR3 length is 10 residues.

The V call is TRBV5-4, the J call TRBJ1-2, with D unresolved. The CDR3 spans 13 residues. Per germline, CDR1 SGHNT and CDR2 YYREEE (reference sequence). Trimming took 0 bases from V and 5 from J, leaving 8 bases between them. CDR3 protein: CASSLGSGYGYTF. Here the CDR3 DNA reads TGTGCCAGCAGCTTGGGTTCAGGTTATGGCTACACCTTC.

The genes are TRBV20-1 and TRBJ2-3, with unresolved D. Trimming removed 3 bases from V and 4 bases from J, with 5 bases in between. Germline CDR1 and CDR2: DFQATT and SNEGSKA (reference sequence). The CDR3 runs 11 residues. The CDR3 spells CSASSPDTQYF. CDR3 bases: TGCAGTGCTAGTAGCCCAGATACGCAGTATTTT.

The V call is TRBV9, the J call TRBJ2-3, with D perhaps matching TRBD1 (6 bases). Germline CDR1 reads SGDLS; CDR2 reads YYNGEE. CDR3 size: 13 residues. Trimming stripped 0 bases from V and 6 bases from J, with 8 bases between. CDR3: CASSVARGDTQYF. For the CDR3, the DNA is TGTGCCAGCAGCGTAGCTAGGGGGGATACGCAGTATTTT.

The chain combines TRBV18 with TRBJ2-2, with no clear D. V lost 3 bases, J lost 1 base, and 6 bases lay in between. Germline assignment: CDR1 KGHSH and CDR2 LQKENI. CDR3 size: 14 residues. Here the CDR3 reads CASSPDLNTGELFF. The CDR3 nucleotides are TGTGCCAGCTCACCCGACTTGAACACCGGGGAGCTGTTTTTT.